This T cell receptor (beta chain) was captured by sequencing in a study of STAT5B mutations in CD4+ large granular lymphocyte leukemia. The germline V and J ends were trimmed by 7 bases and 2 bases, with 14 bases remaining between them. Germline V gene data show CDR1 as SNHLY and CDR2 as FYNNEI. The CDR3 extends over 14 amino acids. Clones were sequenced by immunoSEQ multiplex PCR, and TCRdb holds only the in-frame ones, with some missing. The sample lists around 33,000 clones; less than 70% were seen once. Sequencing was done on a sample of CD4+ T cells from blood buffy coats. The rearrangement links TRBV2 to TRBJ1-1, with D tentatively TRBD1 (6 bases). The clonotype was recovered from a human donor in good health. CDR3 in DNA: TGTGCCAGCAAGGGGGAAATGGTCAACACTGAAGCTTTCTTT. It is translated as CASKGEMVNTEAFF.